This TCR beta chain was documented in a study of T-cell reconstitution after alpha-beta-depleted transplantation in children. Findings and caveats of the study: Surviving recipient T cells and thymic progenitors produced the high day-60 TCRbeta diversity seen in some patients. Among T cells one year after transplant, newly produced cells accounted for most counts and diversity.

This clonotype has ten or more counts. Its matching antigen is unknown. Unique molecular identifiers were used in preparing the TCRbeta library. TCRdb recomputed calls from the PCR reads with MiXCR, one row per CDR3 protein. The sample holds about 110,000 distinct CDR3 sequences; 23% are singletons and the top ten take about 10%. With 2 bases removed from V and 2 bases from J, the gap between germline ends came to 6 bases. The CDR3 runs 15 residues. The germline gives CDR1 KGHDR, CDR2 SFDVKD. This material consisted of PBMCs, mostly from graft donor cells, taken 180 days after TCRalphabeta/CD19-depleted stem cell transplant. This TCR derives from a male patient aged 2-15 years who had a stem cell transplant for chronic granulomatous disease, so the T cells may come from the graft donor. The chain joins TRBV24-1 to TRBJ2-6, with D unresolved. The CDR3 DNA reads TGTGCCACCAGTGATTCGGTTCCTGGGGCCAACGTCCTGACTTTC. Translating it yields CATSDSVPGANVLTF.